The 4 T cell receptor beta chains below come from one sample, sequenced in a study of cytomegalovirus exposure and HLA in healthy donors (dated by TCRdb to the late 2010s). The library was obtained by the immunoSEQ multiplex PCR assay. For the multiplex PCR, a mixture combining 60 forward primers for TCR Vbeta segments and 13 reverse primers for TCR Jbeta segments was used. TCRdb took this table from immuneACCESS and kept in-frame rearrangements with V and J called. Such tables lack part of the clones; where checked against another copy, unresolved V genes explain under half of the gap, and the rest is unexplained. The sample has tens of thousands of clones on record, more than 65% of them singletons. The ten most abundant clones make up 1.2% of the sample. The sequenced sample consisted of PBMCs. The receptors originated from a girl aged 2-10 years in good health and CMV-seropositive.

This chain links TRBV9 with TRBJ1-1; D perhaps matches TRBD1 (5 bases). Deletions cut 6 bases from V and 3 bases from J, with 18 bases between. The CDR3 runs to 15 residues. CDR1 and CDR2 (germline): SGDLS, YYNGEE. CDR3 bases: TGTGCCAGCAACAGTGGGGCAAACTTCGACACTGAAGCTTTCTTT. As protein: CASNSGANFDTEAFF.

The CDR3 region is CASSFALAAYNEQFF. CDR3 nucleotides: TGTGCCAGCAGTTTTGCACTAGCGGCCTACAATGAGCAGTTCTTC. This chain joins TRBV28 and TRBJ2-1; TRBD2 aligns across 8 bases. This CDR3 spans 15 amino acids. The junction had 3 bases not matched to a gene; V was cut back by 3 bases and J by 2 bases. The germline CDR1 and CDR2 sequences are MDHEN and SYDVKM.

The chain links TRBV25-1 to TRBJ2-1; TRBD1 matches at 8 bases. CDR3 length equals 14 residues. CDR1 and CDR2 from the germline V gene are MGHDK and SYGVNS. V dropped 6 bases and J dropped 6; count of bases not matched to a gene: 7. The CDR3 spells CASRDRDGSNEQFF. In nucleotides, the CDR3 is TGTGCCAGCAGGGACAGGGATGGTTCCAATGAGCAGTTCTTC. Full variable domain (missing parts from reference TRBV25-1 and TRBJ2-1): EADIYQTPRYLVIGTGKKITLECSQTMGHDKMYWYQQDPGMELHLIHYSYGVNSTEKGDLSSESTVSRIRTEHFPLTLESARPSHTSQYLCASRDRDGSNEQFFGPGTRLTVL.

V usage is TRBV27 and J usage is TRBJ2-7; 8 bases match TRBD1. V was pared by 6 bases and J by 5 bases, with 9 bases of the junction left unmatched. Germline V gene sequence: CDR1 MNHEY, CDR2 SMNVEV (reference sequence). The length of the CDR3 is 14 residues. In DNA form, the CDR3 reads TGTGCCAGCAGGCCCCGGACAGGGTCTAACGAGCAGTACTTC. It yields the protein CASRPRTGSNEQYF.